Below, 14 T cell receptor beta chains from the same sample are listed, as sequenced in a study of T-cell reconstitution after alpha-beta-depleted transplantation in children. A library of TCRbeta sequences, prepared with unique molecular identifiers, was generated. Each CDR3 protein is one row after TCRdb ran MiXCR on the PCR reads. The sample has about 16,000 distinct CDR3 sequences, roughly 8.2% seen once. Specimen: PBMCs, mostly from graft donor cells, collected 60 days after TCRalphabeta/CD19-depleted stem cell transplant. Receptors were obtained from a boy under two years old who had a stem cell transplant for Wiskott-Aldrich syndrome, so the T cells may come from the graft donor.

In its sample, this clonotype was seen a few times. This chain connects TRBV11-1 to TRBJ2-1; 7 positions match TRBD2. V trimming: 4 bases; J trimming: 10 bases; junction bases outside the gene matches: 22. The CDR3 extends over 18 amino acids. Germline loops: CDR1 SGHAT, CDR2 FQDESV (reference sequence). The CDR3 coding sequence is TGTGCCAGCAGCTCGCCGGGGGGTGCGGGACGAGGGTTAGGGGAGCAGTTCTTC. Amino acid sequence: CASSSPGGAGRGLGEQFF.

This clonotype was counted only a few times. The chain couples TRBV6-1 to TRBJ1-3, with D perhaps matching TRBD1 (5 bases). This CDR3 spans 16 amino acids. The ends were cut back, 6 bases at V and 0 bases at J, with 15 bases in the middle. CDR1 and CDR2 from the germline V gene are MNHNS and SASEGT. The CDR3 sequence is CASSRPGMVSGNTIYF. The CDR3 bases are TGTGCCAGCAGCCGGCCAGGGATGGTCTCTGGAAACACCATATATTTT.

This clonotype was observed at least ten times. V usage is TRBV29-1 and J usage is TRBJ1-1; 7 bases fit TRBD1. From germline, CDR1 is SQVTM and CDR2 ANQGSEA. This CDR3 is built from 12 residues. J gave up 5 bases and V 7 bases, and 7 bases lay outside the gene matches. CDR3 in DNA: TGCAGCGCTTCAGCAGGGGGGACTGAAGCTTTCTTT. Translated, it gives CSASAGGTEAFF.

Ten or more counts support this clonotype. The chain recombines TRBV12-3 or TRBV12-4 with TRBJ2-1; 10 nucleotides agree with TRBD2. The CDR3 extends over 15 amino acids. V was pared by 4 bases and J by 1 base, with 1 base of the junction left unmatched. The CDR3 loop reads CASSSAGGSYNEQFF. Here the CDR3 DNA reads TGTGCCAGCAGTTCAGCGGGAGGGTCCTACAATGAGCAGTTCTTC.

This clonotype was counted between two and nine times. The CDR3 nucleotides read TGTGCCAGCAGTCCCCATCGAGGGCCCGGGGAGCTGTTTTTT. Its protein is CASSPHRGPGELFF. The chain employs TRBV6-2 or TRBV6-3 and TRBJ2-2, with D tentatively TRBD2 (5 bases). Trimming cost V 5 bases and J 6 bases, with 13 bases left between them. From germline, CDR1 is MNHEY and CDR2 SVGEGT. This CDR3 region has 14 residues.

This clonotype was detected a few times. J is TRBJ2-7 and V is TRBV6-1, with 7 bases fitting TRBD1. There are 13 residues in the CDR3. Trimming removed 10 bases from V and 0 bases from J; junction bases left unmatched: 6. Germline CDR1 and CDR2: MNHNS and SASEGT. CDR3 amino acids: CATTGYSSYEQYF. CDR3 DNA sequence: TGTGCCACGACAGGGTACAGCTCCTACGAGCAGTACTTC.

This clonotype came up many times. The chain has TRBV5-1 and TRBJ2-6; D gene uncertain. The CDR3 contains 13 residues. V was clipped by 5 bases and J by 2 bases, with 5 bases between them. Per germline, CDR1 SGHRS and CDR2 YFSETQ. The CDR3 protein is CASREPGANVLTF. CDR3 DNA sequence: TGCGCCAGCAGGGAGCCTGGGGCCAACGTCCTGACTTTC.

Many counts were recorded for this clonotype. This chain links TRBV11-2 with TRBJ2-3; D gene unclear. Trimming cost V 5 bases and J 6 bases, with 9 bases left between them. CDR3 size: 12 residues. Germline-derived CDR1 and CDR2 are SGHAT and FQNNGV. The DNA for the CDR3 is TGTGCCAGCAGCCCCGTTTCGGATACGCAGTATTTT. The encoded protein is CASSPVSDTQYF.

This chain joins TRBV11-2 and TRBJ2-5; 9 bases are a match to TRBD1. Trimming removed 5 bases from V and 3 bases from J; junction bases left unmatched: 19. Germline V lookup: CDR1 SGHAT, CDR2 FQNNGV. CDR3 length: 19 amino acids. The CDR3, as DNA: TGTGCCAGCAGCCCAGGCGGACAGGGGCAAAGGTGGGGGAAAGAGACCCAGTACTTC. Translation: CASSPGGQGQRWGKETQYF.

This clonotype was seen ten or more times. This sequence joins TRBV4-3 and TRBJ2-7, with TRBD2 as a possible D gene (6 bases). The CDR3 length is 15 residues. V was pared by 0 bases and J by 3 bases, with 12 bases between. Looked up from germline, CDR1 is LGHNA and CDR2 is YSLEER. CDR3: CASSQEASEFYEQYF. CDR3 bases: TGCGCCAGCAGCCAAGAGGCTAGCGAGTTCTACGAGCAGTACTTC.

This clonotype was seen only a few times. The chain uses TRBV5-4 and TRBJ2-2; D uncertain. Germline CDR1 and CDR2: SGHNT and YYREEE (reference sequence). This CDR3 comprises 13 residues. Between the trimmed V and J ends, which lost 1 base and 7 bases, there was a span of 8 bases. The chain's CDR3 is CASSLWNGGELFF. CDR3 coding DNA: TGTGCCAGCAGCTTGTGGAACGGCGGGGAGCTGTTTTTT.

This clonotype has a handful of counts. The chain recombines TRBV28 with TRBJ2-2, with 8 positions matching TRBD1. CDR3 length: 17 residues. The ends lost 3 bases at V and 6 bases at J; junction bases unmatched: 12. The germline gives CDR1 MDHEN, CDR2 SYDVKM. The CDR3 region is CASSFRWAGGGPGELFF. The CDR3 DNA reads as TGTGCCAGCAGTTTTCGTTGGGCAGGGGGCGGCCCCGGGGAGCTGTTTTTT.

This rearrangement joins TRBV3-1 to TRBJ2-7; the match to TRBD1 covers 7 bases. With 0 bases clipped from V and 4 bases from J, the junction kept 9 bases outside the gene matches. The CDR3 length is 16 residues. Germline CDR1 LGHDT, CDR2 YNNKEL (reference sequence). CDR3 bases: TGTGCCAGCAGCCAAGAAATTTTCCTGGACAGGTACGAGCAGTACTTC. Its translation: CASSQEIFLDRYEQYF.

This clonotype was detected many times. The V gene is TRBV11-2, the J gene TRBJ2-6; 12 bases are a match to TRBD2. Germline V CDR1 and CDR2: SGHAT, FQNNGV. The junction had 4 bases not matched to a gene; V was cut back by 4 bases and J by 0 bases. The CDR3 covers 18 residues. The CDR3 loop reads CASSWTSGDYSGANVLTF. The CDR3 region has the DNA TGTGCCAGCAGCTGGACTAGCGGGGACTACTCTGGGGCCAACGTCCTGACTTTC.